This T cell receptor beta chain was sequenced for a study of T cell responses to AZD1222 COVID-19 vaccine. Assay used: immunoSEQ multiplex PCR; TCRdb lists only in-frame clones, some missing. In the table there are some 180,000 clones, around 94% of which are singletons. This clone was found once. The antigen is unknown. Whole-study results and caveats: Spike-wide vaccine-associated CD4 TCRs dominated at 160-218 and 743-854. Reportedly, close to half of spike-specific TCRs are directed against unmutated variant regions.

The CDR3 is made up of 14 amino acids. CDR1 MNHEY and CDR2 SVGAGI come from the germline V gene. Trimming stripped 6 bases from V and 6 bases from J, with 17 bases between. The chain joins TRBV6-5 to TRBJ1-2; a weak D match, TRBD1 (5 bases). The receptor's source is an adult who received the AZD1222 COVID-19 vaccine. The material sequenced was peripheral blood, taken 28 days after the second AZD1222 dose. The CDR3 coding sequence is TGTGCCAGCAGCCGTGCCCTGACAGTGGATGGCTACACCTTC. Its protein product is CASSRALTVDGYTF.